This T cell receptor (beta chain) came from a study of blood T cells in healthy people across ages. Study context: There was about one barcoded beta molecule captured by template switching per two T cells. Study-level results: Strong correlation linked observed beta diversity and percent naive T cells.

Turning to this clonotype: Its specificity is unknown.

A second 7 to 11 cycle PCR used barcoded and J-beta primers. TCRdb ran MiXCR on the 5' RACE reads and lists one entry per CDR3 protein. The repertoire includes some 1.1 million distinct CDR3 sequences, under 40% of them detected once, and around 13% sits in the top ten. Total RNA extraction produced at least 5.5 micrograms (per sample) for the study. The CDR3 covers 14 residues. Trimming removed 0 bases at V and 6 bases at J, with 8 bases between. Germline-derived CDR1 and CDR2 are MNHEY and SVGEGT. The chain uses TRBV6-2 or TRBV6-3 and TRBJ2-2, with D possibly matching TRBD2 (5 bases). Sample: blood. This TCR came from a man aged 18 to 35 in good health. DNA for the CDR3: TGTGCCAGCAGTTACTCATTCGGGGCCGGGGAGCTGTTTTTT. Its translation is CASSYSFGAGELFF.